Below are 10 T cell receptor beta chains sequenced from a single sample in a study of T cells in Graves' hyperthyroidism and ophthalmopathy. Using RNA transcripts as the source, TCR beta CDR3 regions were amplified. The HTBI primer set served for first-round RT-PCR of the TCR CDR3. TCRdb used MiXCR to reprocess the multiplex PCR reads, holding one entry per CDR3 protein. The repertoire holds 400,000 to 550,000 distinct CDR3 sequences, with around 22% as singletons. Sequencing was performed on blood. The origin of the receptors is a woman aged 25-40 years with Graves' ophthalmopathy.

This clonotype showed up many times. This rearrangement joins TRBV20-1 to TRBJ2-5, with TRBD2 as a possible D gene (5 bases). The V gene lost 0 bases and the J gene lost 5 bases, with 10 bases spanning the gap. There are 13 residues in the CDR3. Germline V gene lookup returns CDR1 DFQATT and CDR2 SNEGSKA (reference sequence). The CDR3 sequence: CSARDGGLETQYF. CDR3 in DNA: TGCAGTGCTAGAGACGGCGGGCTGGAGACCCAGTACTTC.

This clonotype appeared many times. This chain links TRBV28 with TRBJ2-7, with a possible D match to TRBD2 (5 bases). V lost 4 bases to trimming and J lost 4 bases, with 11 bases between them. The CDR3 runs to 13 residues. CDR1 and CDR2 (germline): MDHEN, SYDVKM. CDR3 residues: CASSSGNLYEQYF. The CDR3 nucleotides read TGTGCCAGCAGTTCGGGGAACTTGTACGAGCAGTACTTC.

This clonotype was detected ten times or more. Written as DNA, the CDR3 is TGTGCCAGCAGTCCCTGGTCAGGGCCTAACACTGAAGCTTTCTTT. Protein: CASSPWSGPNTEAFF. The chain is built from TRBV6-2 or TRBV6-3 and TRBJ1-1; TRBD1 might be the D (5 bases). This CDR3 has 15 residues. The V gene's germline CDR1 is MNHEY and CDR2 SVGEGT. V gave up 5 bases and J gave up 2 bases, with 15 bases separating them.

The chain uses TRBV10-1 and TRBJ2-2; D perhaps matches TRBD1 (5 bases). The CDR3 has 16 residues. Trimming pared 1 base from V and 0 bases from J, leaving 9 bases between. Germline assignment: CDR1 WNHNN and CDR2 SYGVQD (reference sequence). The DNA of the CDR3 is TGCGCCAGCAGTGAGTTGCAGGGAACGAACACCGGGGAGCTGTTTTTT. Translating gives CASSELQGTNTGELFF.

This clonotype appeared a single time. The rearrangement joins TRBV6-1 to TRBJ2-5, with 7 bases fitting TRBD1. The V segment lost 3 bases and the J segment 10 bases; nucleotides outside the gene matches: 14. This CDR3 is built from 15 residues. Germline assignment: CDR1 MNHNS and CDR2 SASEGT. In nucleotides, the CDR3 is TGTGCCAGCAGTGATGTAGTGACAGGGTGGTGGGACCAGTACTTC. As protein: CASSDVVTGWWDQYF.

The chain couples TRBV12-3 or TRBV12-4 to TRBJ1-5; D unresolved. The CDR3 has 14 amino acids. With 6 bases removed from V and 1 base from J, the gap between germline ends came to 10 bases. The CDR3 nucleotides are TGTGCCAGCAGAGATCGGAGAAGCAATCAGCCCCAGCATTTT. Its protein product is CASRDRRSNQPQHF.

This clonotype was seen ten or more times. V is TRBV6-2 or TRBV6-3 and J is TRBJ1-5, with D possibly being TRBD1 (6 bases). Per the germline V gene, CDR1 is MNHEY and CDR2 is SVGEGT. V lost 9 bases and J lost 0, with 9 bases in between. The CDR3 is made up of 13 amino acids. DNA of the CDR3: TGTGCCAGTCGACAGGATAGCAATCAGCCCCAGCATTTT. It is translated as CASRQDSNQPQHF.

This clonotype was seen repeatedly, ten times or more. The rearrangement joins TRBV10-3 to TRBJ1-2; D gene uncertain. With 4 bases removed from V and 2 bases from J, the gap between germline ends came to 5 bases. This CDR3 comprises 12 residues. CDR1 is ENHRY, CDR2 SYGVKD, per germline. CDR3: CAISGQNYGYTF. Here the CDR3 DNA reads TGTGCCATCAGTGGCCAGAACTATGGCTACACCTTC.

This clonotype was observed at least ten times. The chain recombines TRBV28 with TRBJ1-2; D ambiguous. The germline V gene encodes CDR1 MDHEN and CDR2 SYDVKM. V was cut by 5 bases and J by 9 bases, with 19 bases left in between. The CDR3 is 14 residues long. CDR3 bases: TGTGCCAGCAGTGCCACCCCGAAAGGACTCCGCTACACCTTC. Translation gives CASSATPKGLRYTF.

This clonotype has a count of ten or more. The rearrangement links TRBV7-2 to TRBJ1-2; D ambiguous. V dropped 1 base and J dropped 4 bases, with 4 bases sitting between them. The V gene's germline CDR1 is SGHTA and CDR2 FQGNSA. The CDR3 extends over 12 amino acids. The CDR3 DNA reads as TGTGCCAGCAGCTTAGGGCTCTATGGCTACACCTTC. It is translated as CASSLGLYGYTF.